This TCR beta chain was identified in a study of PD-1 and CTLA-4 blockade in melanoma. This clone was counted between two and nine times. Repertoires were generated with immunoSEQ multiplex PCR, while TCRdb's copy carries only in-frame clones and drops some. Altogether approximately 15,000 clones are present, around 70% being singletons, with the ten largest covering 12% to 15%. V was trimmed by 2 bases and J by 4 bases, leaving 23 bases between them. Germline-derived CDR1 and CDR2 are MNHEY and SMNVEV (reference sequence). This CDR3 is built from 18 residues. The chain recombines TRBV27 with TRBJ1-1; no clear D. This receptor was taken from a human donor with melanoma. Material: CD8+ T cells from peripheral blood, obtained from a patient given anti-PD-1 treatment. The DNA of the CDR3 is TGTGCCAGCAGTTTAGGCAGCCCACCAATTTACCCCGGCACTGAAGCTTTCTTT. It codes for CASSLGSPPIYPGTEAFF.